This T cell receptor (beta chain) was sequenced for a study of cytomegalovirus exposure and HLA in healthy donors. The PCR employed 60 Vbeta primers together with 13 Jbeta primers. Clones were read by immunoSEQ multiplex PCR, and TCRdb kept only the in-frame ones, dropping some. The data contain 150,000 or so clones, 76% of them singletons. Whereas donors were nominally healthy upon sampling, unrecorded immune exposures were probable. The source material was PBMCs. The sequence came from a male donor in good health and CMV-seronegative.

The CDR3 coding sequence is TGCGCCAGCAGCTTGGGTCTGGGACTAGCCTCGTCAGATACGCAGTATTTT. Translated: CASSLGLGLASSDTQYF. This rearrangement joins TRBV5-1 to TRBJ2-3; the match to TRBD2 covers 9 bases. Looked up from germline, CDR1 is SGHRS and CDR2 is YFSETQ. The length of the CDR3 is 17 residues. Trimming took 0 bases from V and 4 from J; bases not matched to a gene: 9.